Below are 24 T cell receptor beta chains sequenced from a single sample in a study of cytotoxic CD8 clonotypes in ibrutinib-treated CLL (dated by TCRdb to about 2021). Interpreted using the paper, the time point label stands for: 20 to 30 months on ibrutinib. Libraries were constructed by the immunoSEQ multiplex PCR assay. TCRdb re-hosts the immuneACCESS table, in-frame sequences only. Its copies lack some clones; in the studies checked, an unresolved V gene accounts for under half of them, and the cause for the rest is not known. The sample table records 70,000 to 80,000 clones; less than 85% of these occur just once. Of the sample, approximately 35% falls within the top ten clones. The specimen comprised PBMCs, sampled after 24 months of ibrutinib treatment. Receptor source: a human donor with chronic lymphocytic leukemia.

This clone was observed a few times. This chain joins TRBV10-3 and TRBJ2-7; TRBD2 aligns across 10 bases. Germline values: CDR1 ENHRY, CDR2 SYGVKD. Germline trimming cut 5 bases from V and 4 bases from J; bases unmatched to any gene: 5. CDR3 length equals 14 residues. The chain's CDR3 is CAISSSGSKYEQYF. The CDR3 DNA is TGTGCCATCAGTTCTAGCGGGAGTAAATACGAGCAGTACTTC.

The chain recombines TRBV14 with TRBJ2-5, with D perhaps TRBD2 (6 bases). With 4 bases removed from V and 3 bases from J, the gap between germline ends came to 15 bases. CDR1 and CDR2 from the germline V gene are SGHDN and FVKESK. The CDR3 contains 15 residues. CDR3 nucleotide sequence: TGTGCCAGCAGCCGAAGGCTGGGGGGTGAAGAGACCCAGTACTTC. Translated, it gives CASSRRLGGEETQYF.

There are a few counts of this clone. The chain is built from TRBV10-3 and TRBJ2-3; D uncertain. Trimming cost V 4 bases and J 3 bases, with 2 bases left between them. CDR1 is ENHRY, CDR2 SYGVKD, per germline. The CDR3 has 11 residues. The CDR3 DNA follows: TGTGCCATCAGTGTGACAGATACGCAGTATTTT. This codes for CAISVTDTQYF.

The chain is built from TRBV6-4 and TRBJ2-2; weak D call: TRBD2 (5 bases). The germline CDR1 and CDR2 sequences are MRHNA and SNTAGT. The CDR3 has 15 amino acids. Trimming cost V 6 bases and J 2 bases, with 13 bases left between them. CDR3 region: CASSLEAGNTGELFF. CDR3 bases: TGTGCCAGCAGCCTGGAGGCGGGTAACACCGGGGAGCTGTTTTTT.

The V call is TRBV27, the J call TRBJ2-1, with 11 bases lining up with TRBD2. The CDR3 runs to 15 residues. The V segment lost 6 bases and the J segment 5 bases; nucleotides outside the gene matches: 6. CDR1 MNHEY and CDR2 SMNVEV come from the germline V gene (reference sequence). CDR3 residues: CASSRLAGPNNEQFF. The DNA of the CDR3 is TGTGCCAGCAGCCGACTAGCGGGGCCTAACAATGAGCAGTTCTTC.

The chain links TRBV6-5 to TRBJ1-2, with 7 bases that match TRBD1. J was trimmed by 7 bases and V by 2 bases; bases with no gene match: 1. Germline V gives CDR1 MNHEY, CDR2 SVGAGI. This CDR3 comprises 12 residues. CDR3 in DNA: TGTGCCAGCAGTTACACAGGGGTTGGCTACACCTTC. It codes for CASSYTGVGYTF.

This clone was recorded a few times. DNA for the CDR3: TGTGCCAGCAGCCAGGGGACTAGCGGGGCCCACAATGAGCAGTTCTTC. Amino acid sequence: CASSQGTSGAHNEQFF. The chain has TRBV4-2 and TRBJ2-1; 13 positions match TRBD2. Germline loops: CDR1 LGHNA, CDR2 YNFKEQ. The CDR3 runs 16 residues. J was trimmed by 5 bases and V by 3 bases; bases with no gene match: 4.

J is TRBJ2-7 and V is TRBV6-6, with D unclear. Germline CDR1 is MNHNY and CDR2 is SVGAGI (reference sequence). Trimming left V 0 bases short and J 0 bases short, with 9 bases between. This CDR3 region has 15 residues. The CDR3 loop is CASSYSDGRSYEQYF. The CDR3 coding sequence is TGTGCCAGCAGTTACTCGGACGGGCGCTCCTACGAGCAGTACTTC.

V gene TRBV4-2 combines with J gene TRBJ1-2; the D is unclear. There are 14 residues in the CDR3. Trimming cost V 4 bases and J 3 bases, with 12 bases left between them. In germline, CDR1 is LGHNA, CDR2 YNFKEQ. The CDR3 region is CASSLGGSYYGYTF. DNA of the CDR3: TGTGCCAGCAGCCTCGGCGGGAGCTACTATGGCTACACCTTC.

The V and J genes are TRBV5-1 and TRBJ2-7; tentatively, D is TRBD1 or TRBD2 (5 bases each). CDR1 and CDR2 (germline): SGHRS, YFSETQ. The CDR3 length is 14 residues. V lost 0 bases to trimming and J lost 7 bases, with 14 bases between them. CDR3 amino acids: CASSLVTGPGEQYF. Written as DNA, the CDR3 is TGCGCCAGCAGCTTGGTCACAGGCCCGGGGGAGCAGTACTTC.

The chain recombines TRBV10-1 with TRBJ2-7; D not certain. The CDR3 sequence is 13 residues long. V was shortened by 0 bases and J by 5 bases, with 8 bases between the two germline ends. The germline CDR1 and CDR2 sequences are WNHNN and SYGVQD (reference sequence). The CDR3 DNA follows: TGCGCCAGCAGTGAGTCCAGGTTTCACGAGCAGTACTTC. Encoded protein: CASSESRFHEQYF.

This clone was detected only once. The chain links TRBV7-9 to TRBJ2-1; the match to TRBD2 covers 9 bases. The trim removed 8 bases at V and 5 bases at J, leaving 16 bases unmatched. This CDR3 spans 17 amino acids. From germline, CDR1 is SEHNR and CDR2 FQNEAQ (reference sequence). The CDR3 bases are TGTGCCAGCCGCCAGGGACTAGCTGTAAATAGTAACAATGAGCAGTTCTTC. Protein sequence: CASRQGLAVNSNNEQFF.

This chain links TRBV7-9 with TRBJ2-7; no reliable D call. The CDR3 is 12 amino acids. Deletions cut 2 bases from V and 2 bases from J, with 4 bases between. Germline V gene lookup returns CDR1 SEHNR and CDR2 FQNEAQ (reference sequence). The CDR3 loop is CASSLRAYEQYF. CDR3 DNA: TGTGCCAGCAGCTTAAGGGCCTACGAGCAGTACTTC.

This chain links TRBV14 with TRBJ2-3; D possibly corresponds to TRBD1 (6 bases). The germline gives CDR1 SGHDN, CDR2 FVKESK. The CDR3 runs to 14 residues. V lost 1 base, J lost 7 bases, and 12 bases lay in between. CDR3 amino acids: CASSQAGARYTQYF. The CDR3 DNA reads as TGTGCCAGCAGCCAAGCAGGGGCGAGATATACGCAGTATTTT.

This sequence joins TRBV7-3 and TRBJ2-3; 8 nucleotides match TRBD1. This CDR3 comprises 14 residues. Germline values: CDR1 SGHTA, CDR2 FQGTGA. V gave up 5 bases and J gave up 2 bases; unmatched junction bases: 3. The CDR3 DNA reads TGTGCCAGCAGCCCAGGGGGCACCACAGATACGCAGTATTTT. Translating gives CASSPGGTTDTQYF.

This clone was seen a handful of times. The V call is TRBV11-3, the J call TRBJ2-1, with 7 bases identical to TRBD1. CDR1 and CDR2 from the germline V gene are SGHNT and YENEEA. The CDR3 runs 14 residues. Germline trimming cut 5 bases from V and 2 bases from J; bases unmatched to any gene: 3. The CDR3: CASSRQGTYNEQFF. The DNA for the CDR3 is TGTGCCAGCAGCCGACAGGGAACCTACAATGAGCAGTTCTTC.

As DNA, the CDR3 is TGTGCCAGCAGTTACGGGGGTGAGCAGTTCTTC. This gives the protein CASSYGGEQFF. The chain couples TRBV5-6 to TRBJ2-1, with D perhaps matching TRBD2 (6 bases). The germline V gene encodes CDR1 SGHDT and CDR2 YYEEEE. This CDR3 is 11 amino acids long. The V and J ends lost 5 bases and 9 bases respectively, with 9 bases between them.

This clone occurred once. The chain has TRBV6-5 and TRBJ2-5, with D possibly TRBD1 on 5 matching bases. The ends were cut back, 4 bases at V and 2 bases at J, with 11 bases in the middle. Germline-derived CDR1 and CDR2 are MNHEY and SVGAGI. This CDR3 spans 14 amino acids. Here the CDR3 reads CASSWRRTQETQYF. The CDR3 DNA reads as TGTGCCAGCAGTTGGCGCAGGACACAAGAGACCCAGTACTTC.

The CDR3 nucleotides are TGCGCCAGCAGCTTGGAGGTGGGCTCGCAAGAGACCCAGTACTTC. Translated: CASSLEVGSQETQYF. The chain has TRBV5-1 and TRBJ2-5; D not resolved. The CDR3 is 15 amino acids. Germline-derived CDR1 and CDR2 are SGHRS and YFSETQ. The V end lost 0 bases, the J end lost 2 bases, and 11 bases lay between the germline ends.

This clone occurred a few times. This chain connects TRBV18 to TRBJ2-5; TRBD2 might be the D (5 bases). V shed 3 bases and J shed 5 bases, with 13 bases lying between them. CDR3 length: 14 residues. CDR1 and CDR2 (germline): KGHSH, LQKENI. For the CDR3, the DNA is TGTGCCAGCTCACCTGCCTACCGAGGGGAGACCCAGTACTTC. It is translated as CASSPAYRGETQYF. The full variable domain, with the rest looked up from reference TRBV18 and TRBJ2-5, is NAGVMQNPRHLVRRRGQEARLRCSPMKGHSHVYWYRQLPEEGLKFMVYLQKENIIDESGMPKERFSAEFPKEGPSILRIQQVVRGDSAAYFCASSPAYRGETQYFGPGTRLLVL.

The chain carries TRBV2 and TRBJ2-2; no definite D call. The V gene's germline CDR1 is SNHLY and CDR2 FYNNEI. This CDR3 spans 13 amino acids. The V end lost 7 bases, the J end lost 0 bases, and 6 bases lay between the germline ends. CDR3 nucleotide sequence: TGTGCCAGCAATCTAGCGAACACCGGGGAGCTGTTTTTT. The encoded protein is CASNLANTGELFF. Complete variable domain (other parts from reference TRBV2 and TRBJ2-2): EPEVTQTPSHQVTQMGQEVILRCVPISNHLYFYWYRQILGQKVEFLVSFYNNEISEKSEIFDDQFSVERPDGSNFTLKIRSTKLEDSAMYFCASNLANTGELFFGEGSRLTVL.

The CDR3: CASSLGGADGWYF. CDR3 DNA: TGTGCCAGCAGTCTCGGGGGGGCAGACGGTTGGTATTTT. This chain connects TRBV28 to TRBJ2-3, with TRBD2 matching 8 bases. This CDR3 is 13 amino acids long. Trimming at V came to 5 bases and at J to 14 bases, leaving 12 bases not matched to a gene. Germline V CDR1 and CDR2: MDHEN, SYDVKM. The variable domain in full, completed from reference TRBV28 and TRBJ2-3, reads DVKVTQSSRYLVKRTGEKVFLECVQDMDHENMFWYRQDPGLGLRLIYFSYDVKMKEKGDIPEGYSVSREKKERFSLILESASTNQTSMYLCASSLGGADGWYFGPGTRLTVL.

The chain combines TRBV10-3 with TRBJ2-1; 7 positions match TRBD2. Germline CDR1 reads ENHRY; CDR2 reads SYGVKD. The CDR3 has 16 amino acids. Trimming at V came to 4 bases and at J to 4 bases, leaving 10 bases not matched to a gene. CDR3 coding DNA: TGTGCCATCAGTGTCGTTGGCGGGAGTTTTTACAATGAGCAGTTCTTC. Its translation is CAISVVGGSFYNEQFF.

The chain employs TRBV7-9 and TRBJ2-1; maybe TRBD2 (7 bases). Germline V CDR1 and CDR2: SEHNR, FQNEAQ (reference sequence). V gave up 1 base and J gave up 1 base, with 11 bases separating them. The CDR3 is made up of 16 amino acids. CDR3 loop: CASSLEGGRSYNEQFF. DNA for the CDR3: TGTGCCAGCAGCTTAGAGGGGGGGCGGTCCTACAATGAGCAGTTCTTC.